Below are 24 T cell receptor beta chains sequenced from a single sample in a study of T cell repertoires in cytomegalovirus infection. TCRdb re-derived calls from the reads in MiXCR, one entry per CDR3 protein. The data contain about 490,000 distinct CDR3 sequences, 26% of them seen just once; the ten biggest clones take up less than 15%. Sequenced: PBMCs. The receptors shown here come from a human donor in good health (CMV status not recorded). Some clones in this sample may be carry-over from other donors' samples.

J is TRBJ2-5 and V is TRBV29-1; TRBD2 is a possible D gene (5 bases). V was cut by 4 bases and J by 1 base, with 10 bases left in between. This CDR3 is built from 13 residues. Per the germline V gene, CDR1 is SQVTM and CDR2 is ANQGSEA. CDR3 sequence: CSVGRGFQETQYF. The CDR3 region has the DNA TGCAGCGTTGGACGAGGGTTCCAAGAGACCCAGTACTTC.

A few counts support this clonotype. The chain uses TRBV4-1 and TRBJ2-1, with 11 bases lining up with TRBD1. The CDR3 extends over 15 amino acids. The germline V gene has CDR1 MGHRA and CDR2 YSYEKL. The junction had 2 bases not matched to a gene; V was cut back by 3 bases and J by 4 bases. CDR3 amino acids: CASSQGQGGYNEQFF. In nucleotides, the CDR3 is TGCGCCAGCAGCCAGGGACAGGGGGGGTACAATGAGCAGTTCTTC.

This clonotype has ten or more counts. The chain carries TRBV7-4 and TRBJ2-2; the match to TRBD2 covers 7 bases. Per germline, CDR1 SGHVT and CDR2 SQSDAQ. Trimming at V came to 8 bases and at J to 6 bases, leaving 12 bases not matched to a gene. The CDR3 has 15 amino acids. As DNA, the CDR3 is TGTGCCAGCCACTACATCGGACTAGAAGCCGGGGAGCTGTTTTTT. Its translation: CASHYIGLEAGELFF.

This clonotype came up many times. The CDR3 DNA sequence: TGTGCCAGCAGCTACTTAGGAAGGAACACTGAAGCTTTCTTT. This translates into CASSYLGRNTEAFF. The chain couples TRBV11-2 to TRBJ1-1; D gene ambiguous. V was pared by 4 bases and J by 1 base, with 10 bases between. The CDR3 runs to 14 residues. Germline values: CDR1 SGHAT, CDR2 FQNNGV.

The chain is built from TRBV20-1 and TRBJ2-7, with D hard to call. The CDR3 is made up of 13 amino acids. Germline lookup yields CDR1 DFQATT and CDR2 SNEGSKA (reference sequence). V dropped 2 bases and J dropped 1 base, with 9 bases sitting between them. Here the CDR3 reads CSARRAASYEQYF. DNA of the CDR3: TGCAGTGCTAGACGGGCAGCATCCTACGAGCAGTACTTC.

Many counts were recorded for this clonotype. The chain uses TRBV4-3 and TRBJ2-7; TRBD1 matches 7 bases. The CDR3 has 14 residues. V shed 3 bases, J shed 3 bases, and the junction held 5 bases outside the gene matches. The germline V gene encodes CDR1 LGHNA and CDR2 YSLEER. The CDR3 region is CASSQDRLNYEQYF. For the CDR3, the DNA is TGCGCCAGCAGCCAGGACAGGTTGAACTACGAGCAGTACTTC.

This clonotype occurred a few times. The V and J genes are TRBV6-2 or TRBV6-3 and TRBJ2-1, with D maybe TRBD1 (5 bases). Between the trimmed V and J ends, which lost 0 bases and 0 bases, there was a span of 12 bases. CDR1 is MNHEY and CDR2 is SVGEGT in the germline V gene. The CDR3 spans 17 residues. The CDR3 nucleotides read TGTGCCAGCAGTTACTCTGGGCAGGGTAGCTCCTACAATGAGCAGTTCTTC. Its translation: CASSYSGQGSSYNEQFF.

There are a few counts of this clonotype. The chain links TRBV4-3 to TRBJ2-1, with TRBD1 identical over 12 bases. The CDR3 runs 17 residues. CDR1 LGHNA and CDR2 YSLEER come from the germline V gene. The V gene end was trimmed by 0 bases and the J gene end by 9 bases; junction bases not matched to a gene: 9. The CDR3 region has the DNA TGCGCCAGCAGCCAAGATTGGGGGACAGGGGGCTGGGTTGAGCAGTTCTTC. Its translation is CASSQDWGTGGWVEQFF.

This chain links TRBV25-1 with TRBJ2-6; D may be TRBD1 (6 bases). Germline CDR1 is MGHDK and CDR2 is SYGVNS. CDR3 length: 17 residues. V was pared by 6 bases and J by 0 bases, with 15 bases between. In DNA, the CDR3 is TGTGCCAGCAGAGATCCGGGACACATCTCTGGGGCCAACGTCCTGACTTTC. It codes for CASRDPGHISGANVLTF.

CDR3: CASSLFSGTNTEAFF. CDR3 in DNA: TGTGCCAGCAGCTTATTCTCGGGGACGAACACTGAAGCTTTCTTT. The chain couples TRBV7-9 to TRBJ1-1, with D possibly being TRBD1 (5 bases). From germline, CDR1 is SEHNR and CDR2 FQNEAQ (reference sequence). Trimming cost V 2 bases and J 1 base, with 11 bases left between them. The CDR3 consists of 15 residues.

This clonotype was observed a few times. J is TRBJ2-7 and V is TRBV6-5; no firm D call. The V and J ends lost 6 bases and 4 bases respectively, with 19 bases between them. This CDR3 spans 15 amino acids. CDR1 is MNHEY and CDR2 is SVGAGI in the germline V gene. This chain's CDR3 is CASRPHSQDGYEQYF. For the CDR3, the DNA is TGTGCCAGCAGGCCCCATTCCCAGGACGGGTACGAGCAGTACTTC.

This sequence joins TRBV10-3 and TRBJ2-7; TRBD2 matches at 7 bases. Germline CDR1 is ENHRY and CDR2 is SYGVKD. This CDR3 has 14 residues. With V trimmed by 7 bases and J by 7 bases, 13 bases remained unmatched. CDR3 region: CAITSPGRNGEQYF. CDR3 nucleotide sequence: TGTGCCATCACCTCCCCCGGGAGGAATGGAGAGCAGTACTTC.

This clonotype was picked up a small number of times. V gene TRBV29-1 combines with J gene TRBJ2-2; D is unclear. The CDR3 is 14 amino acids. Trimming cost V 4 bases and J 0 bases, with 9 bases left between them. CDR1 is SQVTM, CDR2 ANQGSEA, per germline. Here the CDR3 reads CSVAPDANTGELFF. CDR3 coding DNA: TGCAGCGTTGCTCCAGACGCGAACACCGGGGAGCTGTTTTTT.

CDR3 loop: CASTPGRTVQETQYF. CDR3 nucleotides: TGTGCCAGCACCCCCGGACGGACTGTCCAAGAGACCCAGTACTTC. The chain uses TRBV5-4 and TRBJ2-5, with a tentative D call TRBD2 (5 bases). Trimming left V 6 bases short and J 1 base short, with 16 bases between. CDR1 is SGHNT, CDR2 YYREEE, per germline (reference sequence). This CDR3 comprises 15 residues.

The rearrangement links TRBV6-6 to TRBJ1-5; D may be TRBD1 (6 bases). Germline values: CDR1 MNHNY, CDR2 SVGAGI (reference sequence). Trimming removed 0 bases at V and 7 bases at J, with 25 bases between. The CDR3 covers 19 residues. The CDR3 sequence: CASSYSRWGGAGKIQPQHF. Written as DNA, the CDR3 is TGTGCCAGCAGTTACTCGAGATGGGGGGGCGCCGGGAAAATACAGCCCCAGCATTTT.

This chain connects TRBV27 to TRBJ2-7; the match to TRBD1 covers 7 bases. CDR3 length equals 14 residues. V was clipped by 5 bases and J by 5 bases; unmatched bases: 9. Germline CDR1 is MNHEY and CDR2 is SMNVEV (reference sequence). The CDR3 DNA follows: TGTGCCAGCAGTGCCGCCACAGGGGACGACGAGCAGTACTTC. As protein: CASSAATGDDEQYF.

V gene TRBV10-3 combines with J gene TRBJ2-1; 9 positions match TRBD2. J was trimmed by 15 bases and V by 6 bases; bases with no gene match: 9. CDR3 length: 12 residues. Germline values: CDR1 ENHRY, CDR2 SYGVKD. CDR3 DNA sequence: TGTGCCATCAGCGAAGTTAGCGGGAGTGGGTTCTTC. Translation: CAISEVSGSGFF.

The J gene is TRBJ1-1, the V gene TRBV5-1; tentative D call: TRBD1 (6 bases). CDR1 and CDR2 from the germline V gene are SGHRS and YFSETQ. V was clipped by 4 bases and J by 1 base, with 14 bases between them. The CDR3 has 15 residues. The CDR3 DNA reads TGCGCCAGCAGCGACCAGGGACACCCGAACACTGAAGCTTTCTTT. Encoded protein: CASSDQGHPNTEAFF.

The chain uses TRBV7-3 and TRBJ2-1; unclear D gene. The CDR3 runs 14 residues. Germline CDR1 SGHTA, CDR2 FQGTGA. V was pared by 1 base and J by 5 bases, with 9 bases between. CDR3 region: CASSLSPRNNEQFF. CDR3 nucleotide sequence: TGTGCCAGCAGCTTAAGCCCTAGGAACAATGAGCAGTTCTTC.

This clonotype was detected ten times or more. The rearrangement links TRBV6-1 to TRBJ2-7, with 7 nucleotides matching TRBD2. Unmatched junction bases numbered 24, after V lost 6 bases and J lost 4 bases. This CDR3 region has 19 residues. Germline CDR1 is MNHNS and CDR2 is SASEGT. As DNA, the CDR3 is TGTGCCAGCAGCTTGCTCCCTGCCCTGGGACTACGGGCCTCATACGAGCAGTACTTC. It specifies CASSLLPALGLRASYEQYF.

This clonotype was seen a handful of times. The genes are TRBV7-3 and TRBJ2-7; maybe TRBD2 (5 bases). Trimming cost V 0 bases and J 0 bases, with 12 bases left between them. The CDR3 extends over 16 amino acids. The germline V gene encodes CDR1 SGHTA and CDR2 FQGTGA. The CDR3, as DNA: TGTGCCAGCAGCTTAACCGCGGCGGGCCGCTCCTACGAGCAGTACTTC. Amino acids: CASSLTAAGRSYEQYF.

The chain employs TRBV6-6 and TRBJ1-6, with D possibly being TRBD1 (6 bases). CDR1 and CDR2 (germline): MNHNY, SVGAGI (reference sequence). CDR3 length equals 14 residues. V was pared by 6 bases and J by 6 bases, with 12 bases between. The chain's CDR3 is CASSNEGGNSPLHF. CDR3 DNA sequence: TGTGCCAGCAGCAACGAGGGGGGTAATTCACCCCTCCACTTT.

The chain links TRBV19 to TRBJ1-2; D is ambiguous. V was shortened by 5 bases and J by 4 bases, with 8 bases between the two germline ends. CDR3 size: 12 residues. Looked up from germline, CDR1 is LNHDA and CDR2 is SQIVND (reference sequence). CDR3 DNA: TGTGCCAGTAGTCGTCAGCCCTATGGCTACACCTTC. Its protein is CASSRQPYGYTF.

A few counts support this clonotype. The CDR3 DNA reads TGTGCCAGCAGTAAGCGGCGGGAGCTCGATGAGCAGTTCTTC. Amino acids: CASSKRRELDEQFF. The V and J genes are TRBV2 and TRBJ2-1, with 7 bases aligning to TRBD2. CDR1 SNHLY and CDR2 FYNNEI come from the germline V gene. CDR3 length: 14 amino acids. J lost 8 bases, V lost 5 bases, and 9 bases had no gene match. The whole variable domain, filled in from reference TRBV2 and TRBJ2-1, reads EPEVTQTPSHQVTQMGQEVILRCVPISNHLYFYWYRQILGQKVEFLVSFYNNEISEKSEIFDDQFSVERPDGSNFTLKIRSTKLEDSAMYFCASSKRRELDEQFFGPGTRLTVL.